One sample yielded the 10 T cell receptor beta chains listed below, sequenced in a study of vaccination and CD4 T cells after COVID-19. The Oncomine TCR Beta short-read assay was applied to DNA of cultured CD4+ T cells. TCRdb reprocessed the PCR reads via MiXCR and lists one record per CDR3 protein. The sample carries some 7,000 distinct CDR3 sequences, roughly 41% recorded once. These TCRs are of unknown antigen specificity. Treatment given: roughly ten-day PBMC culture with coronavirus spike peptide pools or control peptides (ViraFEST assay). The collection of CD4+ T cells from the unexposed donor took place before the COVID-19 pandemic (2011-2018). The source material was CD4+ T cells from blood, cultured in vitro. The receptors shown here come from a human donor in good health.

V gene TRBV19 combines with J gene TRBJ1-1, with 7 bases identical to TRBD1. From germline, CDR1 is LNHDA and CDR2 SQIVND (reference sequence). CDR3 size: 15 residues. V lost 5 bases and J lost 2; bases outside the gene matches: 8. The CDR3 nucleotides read TGTGCCAGTAGTTCCCTGGACAGGATAAACACTGAAGCTTTCTTT. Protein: CASSSLDRINTEAFF.

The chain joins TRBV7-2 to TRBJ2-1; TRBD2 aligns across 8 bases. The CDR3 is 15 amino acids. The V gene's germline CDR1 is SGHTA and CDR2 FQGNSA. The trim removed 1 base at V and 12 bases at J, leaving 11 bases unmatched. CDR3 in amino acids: CASSLETPSSGGQFF. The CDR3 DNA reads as TGTGCCAGCAGCTTAGAGACCCCATCCAGCGGGGGGCAGTTCTTC. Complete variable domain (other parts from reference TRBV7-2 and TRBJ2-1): GAGVSQSPSNKVTEKGKDVELRCDPISGHTALYWYRQSLGQGLEFLIYFQGNSAPDKSGLPSDRFSAERTGGSVSTLTIQRTQQEDSAVYLCASSLETPSSGGQFFGPGTRLTVL.

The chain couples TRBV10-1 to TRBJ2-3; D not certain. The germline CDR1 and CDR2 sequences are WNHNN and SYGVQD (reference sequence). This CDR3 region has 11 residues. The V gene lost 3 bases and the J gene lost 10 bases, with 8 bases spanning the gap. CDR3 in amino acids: CASSEGDAQYF. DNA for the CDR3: TGCGCCAGCAGTGAAGGCGATGCGCAGTATTTT.

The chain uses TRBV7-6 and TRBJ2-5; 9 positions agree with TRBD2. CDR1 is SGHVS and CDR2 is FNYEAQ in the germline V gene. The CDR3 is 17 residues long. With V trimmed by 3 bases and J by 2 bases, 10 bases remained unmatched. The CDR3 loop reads CASSLGLTSGVQETQYF. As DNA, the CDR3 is TGTGCCAGCAGCTTGGGTTTGACTAGCGGAGTTCAAGAGACCCAGTACTTC.

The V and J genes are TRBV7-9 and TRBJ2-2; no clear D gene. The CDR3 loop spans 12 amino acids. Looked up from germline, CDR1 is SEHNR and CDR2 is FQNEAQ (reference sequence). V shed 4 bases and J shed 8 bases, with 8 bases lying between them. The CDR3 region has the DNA TGTGCCAGCAGCTCTGGGTGGGGGGAGCTGTTTTTT. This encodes CASSSGWGELFF.

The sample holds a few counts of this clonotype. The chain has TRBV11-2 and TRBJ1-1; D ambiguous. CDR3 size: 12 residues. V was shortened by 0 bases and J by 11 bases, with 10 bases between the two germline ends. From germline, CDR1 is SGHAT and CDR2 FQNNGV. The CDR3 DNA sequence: TGTGCCAGCAGCTTAGATAGAGGGAAGGCTTTCTTT. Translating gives CASSLDRGKAFF.

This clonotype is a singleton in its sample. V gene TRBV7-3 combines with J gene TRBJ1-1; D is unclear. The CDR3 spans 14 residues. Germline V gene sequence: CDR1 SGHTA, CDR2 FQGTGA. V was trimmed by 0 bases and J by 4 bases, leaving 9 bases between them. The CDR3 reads CASSLTPGSTEAFF. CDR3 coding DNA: TGTGCCAGCAGCTTAACGCCGGGGTCCACTGAAGCTTTCTTT.

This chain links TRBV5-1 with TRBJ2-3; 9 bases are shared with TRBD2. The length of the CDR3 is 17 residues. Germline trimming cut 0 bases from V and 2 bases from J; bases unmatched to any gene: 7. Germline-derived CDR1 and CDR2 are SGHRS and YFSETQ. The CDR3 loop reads CASSLEGAGGFTDTQYF. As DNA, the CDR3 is TGCGCCAGCAGCTTGGAGGGAGCGGGGGGATTCACAGATACGCAGTATTTT.

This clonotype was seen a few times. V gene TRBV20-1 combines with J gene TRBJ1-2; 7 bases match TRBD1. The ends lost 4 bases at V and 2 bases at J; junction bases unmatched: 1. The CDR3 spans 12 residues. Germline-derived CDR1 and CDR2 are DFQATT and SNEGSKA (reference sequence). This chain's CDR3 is CSAKTGNYGYTF. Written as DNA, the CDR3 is TGCAGTGCTAAGACAGGGAACTATGGCTACACCTTC.

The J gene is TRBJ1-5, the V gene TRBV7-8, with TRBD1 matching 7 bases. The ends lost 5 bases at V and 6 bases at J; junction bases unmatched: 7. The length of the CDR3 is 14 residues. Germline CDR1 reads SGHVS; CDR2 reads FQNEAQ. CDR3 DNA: TGTGCCAGCAGCATCGACAGGGTGGGTCAGCCCCAGCATTTT. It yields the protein CASSIDRVGQPQHF.